The T cell receptor (beta chain) described here comes from a study of cytomegalovirus exposure and HLA in healthy donors. Vbeta (60) and Jbeta (13) primers were used in the PCR. Original data processing: Later analysis identified 80 million to 90 million unique TCR beta chains, some 10 million shared. Clones were read by immunoSEQ multiplex PCR, and TCRdb kept only the in-frame ones, dropping some. From that table come the V and J calls and clone size; the DNA was used to work out D and trimming. The table has roughly 200,000 clones, around 86% seen once. The CDR3 is 16 amino acids. The J segment lost 3 bases and the V segment lost 4 bases, leaving 8 bases of the junction unmatched. Germline CDR1 reads SEHNR; CDR2 reads FQNEAQ (reference sequence). This clone appeared a single time.

The gene calls are TRBV7-9 and TRBJ2-7, with TRBD2 matching over 11 bases. Sequenced sample: PBMCs. The origin of this receptor is a man over 45 in good health and CMV-seronegative. The CDR3 here is CASSSPGLADLYEQYF. The CDR3 DNA reads TGTGCCAGCAGCTCACCGGGACTAGCGGACCTCTACGAGCAGTACTTC.